This T cell receptor (beta chain) stems from a study of T cell responses to AZD1222 COVID-19 vaccine. Repertoires were generated with immunoSEQ multiplex PCR, while TCRdb's copy carries only in-frame clones and drops some. The table has around 87,000 clones, 75% to 90% seen once. V dropped 4 bases and J dropped 8 bases, with 12 bases sitting between them. The CDR3 is made up of 12 amino acids. Germline V lookup: CDR1 SGHRS, CDR2 YFSETQ. The clonotype comes from an adult who received the AZD1222 COVID-19 vaccine. The specimen comprised peripheral blood, sampled 28 days after the second AZD1222 dose. This chain connects TRBV5-1 to TRBJ1-2; maybe TRBD1 (6 bases). CDR3 in amino acids: CASSPDQGGYTF. CDR3 DNA sequence: TGCGCCAGCAGCCCAGACCAGGGGGGCTACACCTTC.